These 28 T cell receptor beta chains originate from one sample sequenced in a study of blood T cell repertoires in COVID-19. This table comes from immunoSEQ multiplex PCR, and its TCRdb copy is limited to in-frame clones, with some not included. This repertoire shows about 170,000 clones, roughly 80% found once; its top ten account for over 2.5%. Source material: peripheral blood. The receptors come from a human donor with acute or convalescent COVID-19. The donor label of this sample is uncertain.

The gene calls are TRBV29-1 and TRBJ1-1; 7 nucleotides line up with TRBD1. Germline CDR1 SQVTM, CDR2 ANQGSEA. V lost 5 bases, J lost 3 bases, and 12 bases stayed unmatched. The CDR3 has 15 amino acids. CDR3 in DNA: TGCAGCGTTAACCCAACAGGGGATGAGGACACTGAAGCTTTCTTT. Translating it yields CSVNPTGDEDTEAFF.

This clone occurred many times. This chain joins TRBV19 and TRBJ1-1; TRBD1 is a possible D gene (6 bases). Germline V lookup: CDR1 LNHDA, CDR2 SQIVND (reference sequence). The CDR3 has 14 residues. Trimming pared 5 bases from V and 2 bases from J, leaving 12 bases between. The CDR3 coding sequence is TGTGCCAGTAGTCCCCAGGGGATCAACACTGAAGCTTTCTTT. Protein sequence: CASSPQGINTEAFF.

The CDR3 sequence is CASSVSGGETQYF. In DNA form, the CDR3 reads TGCGCCAGCAGCGTGAGTGGCGGGGAGACCCAGTACTTC. The V call is TRBV5-1, the J call TRBJ2-5; D may be TRBD2 (5 bases). The germline V gene encodes CDR1 SGHRS and CDR2 YFSETQ. Between the trimmed V and J ends, which lost 4 bases and 5 bases, there was a span of 12 bases. The CDR3 spans 13 residues.

The J gene is TRBJ2-7, the V gene TRBV2, with 7 bases that match TRBD1. Germline assignment: CDR1 SNHLY and CDR2 FYNNEI. The CDR3 contains 15 residues. With V trimmed by 6 bases and J by 0 bases, 8 bases remained unmatched. CDR3 sequence reads: CASRFGQVFSYEQYF. In nucleotides, the CDR3 is TGTGCCAGCAGGTTTGGACAGGTTTTCTCCTACGAGCAGTACTTC.

The genes are TRBV7-2 and TRBJ2-5; D is unclear. Trimming stripped 2 bases from V and 3 bases from J, with 7 bases between. The length of the CDR3 is 13 residues. CDR1 is SGHTA and CDR2 is FQGNSA in the germline V gene. The CDR3 DNA is TGTGCCAGCAGCTTAATGCAGAAAGAGACCCAGTACTTC. It encodes CASSLMQKETQYF.

The CDR3 sequence: CASSERTAHEKLFF. The CDR3 region has the DNA TGTGCCAGCAGTGAAAGGACAGCTCATGAAAAACTGTTTTTT. The chain is built from TRBV25-1 and TRBJ1-4, with D possibly TRBD1 on 6 matching bases. The CDR3 is 14 amino acids. The germline V gene encodes CDR1 MGHDK and CDR2 SYGVNS. V dropped 2 bases and J dropped 6 bases, with 10 bases sitting between them.

The chain couples TRBV20-1 to TRBJ2-3; TRBD2 agrees at 9 bases. The CDR3 contains 15 residues. Per the germline V gene, CDR1 is DFQATT and CDR2 is SNEGSKA (reference sequence). The trim removed 3 bases at V and 6 bases at J, leaving 10 bases unmatched. The CDR3 sequence is CSASRIAGDQDTQYF. CDR3 DNA sequence: TGCAGTGCTAGTCGGATAGCGGGAGACCAGGATACGCAGTATTTT.

V usage is TRBV19 and J usage is TRBJ1-1, with D unclear. In germline, CDR1 is LNHDA, CDR2 SQIVND (reference sequence). The V end lost 3 bases, the J end lost 4 bases, and 12 bases lay between the germline ends. The CDR3 sequence is 14 residues long. This CDR3 is CASSIVGRGTEAFF. CDR3 bases: TGTGCCAGTAGTATTGTGGGGAGAGGCACTGAAGCTTTCTTT.

CDR3 sequence reads: CASSRQGLDNQPQHF. The CDR3 DNA reads TGTGCCAGCAGTCGACAGGGTTTAGACAATCAGCCCCAGCATTTT. The genes are TRBV27 and TRBJ1-5; 7 bases are a match to TRBD1. Looked up from germline, CDR1 is MNHEY and CDR2 is SMNVEV (reference sequence). The ends lost 5 bases at V and 3 bases at J; junction bases unmatched: 7. The CDR3 consists of 15 residues.

The chain joins TRBV28 to TRBJ1-4; tentatively, D is TRBD1 (5 bases). CDR1 MDHEN and CDR2 SYDVKM come from the germline V gene. The V end was cut by 10 bases, the J end by 4 bases, with 16 bases between. The CDR3 is 14 residues long. This CDR3 is CATGPPGVNEKLFF. The CDR3 bases are TGTGCCACAGGGCCCCCAGGAGTTAATGAAAAACTGTTTTTT.

The chain uses TRBV6-2 or TRBV6-3 and TRBJ1-1, with D tentatively TRBD1 (6 bases). Germline V gene lookup returns CDR1 MNHEY and CDR2 SVGEGT. The CDR3 loop spans 13 amino acids. Trimming cost V 5 bases and J 3 bases, with 10 bases left between them. CDR3 DNA: TGTGCCAGCAGTCAACAGGGATACACTGAAGCTTTCTTT. It yields the protein CASSQQGYTEAFF.

The CDR3 here is CASSIVRAETQYF. CDR3 nucleotide sequence: TGTGCCAGTAGTATCGTCAGGGCTGAGACCCAGTACTTC. The chain has TRBV19 and TRBJ2-5, with TRBD1 as a possible D gene (5 bases). This CDR3 has 13 amino acids. With 3 bases removed from V and 5 bases from J, the gap between germline ends came to 10 bases. Per germline, CDR1 LNHDA and CDR2 SQIVND (reference sequence). The variable domain in full, completed from reference TRBV19 and TRBJ2-5, reads DGGITQSPKYLFRKEGQNVTLSCEQNLNHDAMYWYRQDPGQGLRLIYYSQIVNDFQKGDIAEGYSVSREKKESFPLTVTSAQKNPTAFYLCASSIVRAETQYFGPGTRLLVL.

V and J are TRBV19 and TRBJ2-2; TRBD2 aligns across 8 bases. This CDR3 spans 19 amino acids. Germline-derived CDR1 and CDR2 are LNHDA and SQIVND (reference sequence). The V segment lost 3 bases and the J segment 6 bases; nucleotides outside the gene matches: 18. Here the CDR3 reads CASSISGADLNVVAGELFF. DNA of the CDR3: TGTGCCAGTAGTATTAGCGGGGCAGACTTAAATGTTGTCGCCGGGGAGCTGTTTTTT.

The chain has TRBV2 and TRBJ1-2; TRBD1 agrees at 8 bases. J lost 0 bases, V lost 5 bases, and 5 bases had no gene match. Germline CDR1 is SNHLY and CDR2 is FYNNEI. The CDR3 has 15 amino acids. The CDR3 spells CASSRGQVANYGYTF. Written as DNA, the CDR3 is TGTGCCAGCAGTAGGGGACAGGTAGCTAACTATGGCTACACCTTC.

V and J are TRBV29-1 and TRBJ2-7; 7 bases match TRBD1. Trimming at V came to 3 bases and at J to 0 bases, leaving 14 bases not matched to a gene. CDR3 length: 17 residues. The germline CDR1 and CDR2 sequences are SQVTM and ANQGSEA. CDR3 sequence: CSVDRIRSTGSSYEQYF. Written as DNA, the CDR3 is TGCAGCGTTGATCGAATCAGATCGACAGGGAGCTCCTACGAGCAGTACTTC.

Details on this clone: A much bigger clone sits one base away, suggesting this may be a read error. Other DNA sequences in this specimen translate into the identical CDR3. J is TRBJ1-2 and V is TRBV20-1; possible D gene TRBD1, 6 bases. The V gene's germline CDR1 is DFQATT and CDR2 SNEGSKA (reference sequence). This CDR3 comprises 14 residues. Here the CDR3 DNA reads TGCAGTGCTAGTTCAGGGGCGATTACAAATGGCTATACCTTC. This translates into CSASSGAITNGYTF.

The rearrangement links TRBV18 to TRBJ2-7; TRBD1 aligns across 9 bases. CDR3 size: 19 residues. The V segment lost 3 bases and the J segment 2 bases; nucleotides outside the gene matches: 17. Germline V lookup: CDR1 KGHSH, CDR2 LQKENI. The CDR3 sequence is CASSPSLKFVGTGTYEQYF. The DNA for the CDR3 is TGTGCCAGCTCACCTTCCCTGAAATTCGTCGGGACAGGGACCTACGAGCAGTACTTC.

V is TRBV5-8 and J is TRBJ2-3, with TRBD2 identical over 7 bases. V was pared by 0 bases and J by 2 bases, with 9 bases of the junction left unmatched. In germline, CDR1 is SGHTS, CDR2 YDEGEE. The CDR3 totals 17 residues. CDR3 sequence: CASSLAREGLITDTQYF. CDR3 nucleotide sequence: TGTGCCAGCAGCTTGGCCAGGGAGGGTCTGATCACAGATACGCAGTATTTT.

The chain couples TRBV10-3 to TRBJ1-2; TRBD1 might be the D (5 bases). This CDR3 spans 13 amino acids. The V and J ends lost 7 bases and 8 bases respectively, with 17 bases between them. CDR1 and CDR2 (germline): ENHRY, SYGVKD. CDR3 in DNA: TGTGCCATCAAGGGGCAGGTCCGGCAGGGCTACACCTTC. Its protein is CAIKGQVRQGYTF.

J is TRBJ2-2 and V is TRBV5-6; 7 bases are shared with TRBD1. The length of the CDR3 is 15 residues. The germline V gene has CDR1 SGHDT and CDR2 YYEEEE. J lost 5 bases, V lost 1 base, and 5 bases had no gene match. The CDR3: CASSLPGQDTGELFF. Written as DNA, the CDR3 is TGTGCCAGCAGCTTGCCAGGACAGGATACCGGGGAGCTGTTTTTT.

This clone was seen more than once but under ten times. The chain carries TRBV30 and TRBJ1-6; no firm D call. The CDR3 extends over 15 amino acids. Trimming removed 1 base at V and 9 bases at J, with 16 bases between. Looked up from germline, CDR1 is GTSNPN and CDR2 is SVGIG (reference sequence). The CDR3 coding sequence is TGTGCCTGGAGTGACCGGCCAGTCGGGGTTTCACCCCTCCACTTT. Protein product: CAWSDRPVGVSPLHF.

The V call is TRBV7-9, the J call TRBJ1-1; unclear D gene. Germline V lookup: CDR1 SEHNR, CDR2 FQNEAQ (reference sequence). Trimming shortened V by 1 base and J by 1 base, and 7 bases separated the two germline ends. This CDR3 spans 14 amino acids. The CDR3 here is CASSLGRENTEAFF. The CDR3 nucleotides are TGTGCCAGCAGCTTAGGACGGGAGAACACTGAAGCTTTCTTT.

The J gene is TRBJ1-3, the V gene TRBV6-6; 10 bases fit TRBD1. V lost 5 bases to trimming and J lost 2 bases; unmatched junction nucleotides: 9. Germline CDR1 reads MNHNY; CDR2 reads SVGAGI (reference sequence). The CDR3 spans 17 residues. The CDR3 loop is CASSPGTGALPGNTIYF. The CDR3 nucleotides read TGTGCCAGCAGTCCCGGGACAGGGGCCCTTCCTGGAAACACCATATATTTT.

V gene TRBV6-5 combines with J gene TRBJ2-7, with 9 bases matching TRBD2. This CDR3 is 15 amino acids long. The V and J ends lost 5 bases and 0 bases, in that order; junction bases with no gene match: 5. CDR1 is MNHEY, CDR2 SVGAGI, per germline. The DNA of the CDR3 is TGTGCCAGCAGTCTATCTAGCGGGAACTCCTACGAGCAGTACTTC. It specifies CASSLSSGNSYEQYF.

With regard to this clone: Likely a read error: the CDR3 ends without its conserved phenylalanine or tryptophan. The limits of the CDR3 on the DNA are not certain, so only TCRdb's listed CDR3 is given. The chain joins TRBV23-1 to TRBJ2-7; the DNA was not used to check the table's D call, TRBD1. TRBV23-1 is filed as an ORF, its function uncertain. A total of 11 residues make up the CDR3, ends included. The CDR3 sequence: CASGRQGSAGS.

The rearrangement uses TRBV30 and TRBJ2-1; D possibly corresponds to TRBD2 (6 bases). Germline assignment: CDR1 GTSNPN and CDR2 SVGIG (reference sequence). The ends were cut back, 0 bases at V and 7 bases at J, with 16 bases in the middle. This CDR3 region has 15 residues. CDR3 bases: TGTGCCTGGAGTGTACTCGGGACGGAGGGGAATGAGCAGTTCTTC. Protein: CAWSVLGTEGNEQFF.

This chain connects TRBV3-1 (or the pseudogene TRBV3-2) to TRBJ1-3; D is undetermined. Germline V CDR1 and CDR2: LGHDT, YNNKEL (reference sequence). The CDR3 covers 14 residues. Trimming took 4 bases from V and 0 from J, leaving 7 bases between them. CDR3 sequence (DNA): TGTGCCAGCAGCCCCTCGAGCTCTGGAAACACCATATATTTT. As protein: CASSPSSSGNTIYF.

The V and J genes are TRBV19 and TRBJ1-5; a weak D match, TRBD1 (5 bases). The V end lost 3 bases, the J end lost 0 bases, and 6 bases lay between the germline ends. Germline values: CDR1 LNHDA, CDR2 SQIVND (reference sequence). The CDR3 consists of 14 residues. The CDR3 region is CASSMTDSNQPQHF. The CDR3 nucleotides are TGTGCCAGTAGTATGACAGATAGCAATCAGCCCCAGCATTTT.